This TCR beta chain comes out of a study of cytomegalovirus exposure and HLA in healthy donors. Study findings and constraints: In a later analysis, most CMV-associated TCR beta chains appeared HLA-restricted. Cytomegalovirus association was listed for 170 or so TCR beta chains. The presence/absence work took it that sequencing depth was about the same across donors. CMV serostatus alone was available as immune exposure information.

Both 60 Vbeta primers and 13 Jbeta primers went into the PCR. Data came from immunoSEQ multiplex PCR; TCRdb stores just in-frame clones and leaves some out. Among about 160,000 clones, about 80% were seen once, and the ten largest hold 9.5% to 10%. On this clone itself: The antigen is unknown.

There are 14 residues in the CDR3. The germline CDR1 and CDR2 sequences are GTSNPN and SVGIG (reference sequence). V was pared by 5 bases and J by 6 bases, with 16 bases between. The TCR sequence derives from a man aged 18 to 29 in good health and CMV-seropositive. The sample taken for sequencing was PBMCs. The genes are TRBV30 and TRBJ1-4; D ambiguous. CDR3 in DNA: TGTGCCTGGGGCCGCCGGGGTACGGATGAAAAACTGTTTTTT. Its protein is CAWGRRGTDEKLFF.